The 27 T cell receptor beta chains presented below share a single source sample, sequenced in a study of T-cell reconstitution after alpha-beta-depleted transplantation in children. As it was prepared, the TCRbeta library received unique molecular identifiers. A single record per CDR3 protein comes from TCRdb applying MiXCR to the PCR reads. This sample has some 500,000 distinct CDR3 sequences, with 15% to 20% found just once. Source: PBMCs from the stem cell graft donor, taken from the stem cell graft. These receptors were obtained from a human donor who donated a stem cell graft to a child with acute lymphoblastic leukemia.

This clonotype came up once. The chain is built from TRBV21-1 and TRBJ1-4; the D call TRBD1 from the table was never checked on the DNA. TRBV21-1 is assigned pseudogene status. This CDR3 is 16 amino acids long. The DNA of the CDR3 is TGTGCCAGCAGCAAAGAATGTTCGACAGGGAATGAAAAACTGTTTTTT. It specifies CASSKECSTGNEKLFF.

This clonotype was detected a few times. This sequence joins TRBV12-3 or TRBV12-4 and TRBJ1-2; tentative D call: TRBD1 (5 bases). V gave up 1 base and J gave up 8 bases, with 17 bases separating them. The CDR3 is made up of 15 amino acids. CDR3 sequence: CASSLVLGPSAGYTF. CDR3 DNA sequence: TGTGCCAGCAGTTTAGTTCTGGGGCCGTCTGCAGGCTACACCTTC.

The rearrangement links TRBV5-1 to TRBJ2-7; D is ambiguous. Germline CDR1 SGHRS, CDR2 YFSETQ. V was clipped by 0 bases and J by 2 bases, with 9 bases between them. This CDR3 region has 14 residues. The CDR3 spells CASSLDFGPYEQYF. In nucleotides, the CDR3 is TGCGCCAGCAGCTTGGATTTTGGACCCTACGAGCAGTACTTC.

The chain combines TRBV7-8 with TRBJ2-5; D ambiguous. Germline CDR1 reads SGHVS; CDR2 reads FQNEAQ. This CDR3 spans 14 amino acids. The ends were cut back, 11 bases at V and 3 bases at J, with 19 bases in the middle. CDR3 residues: CASRRAFGKETQYF. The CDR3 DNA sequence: TGTGCCTCTCGCCGGGCTTTTGGGAAAGAGACCCAGTACTTC.

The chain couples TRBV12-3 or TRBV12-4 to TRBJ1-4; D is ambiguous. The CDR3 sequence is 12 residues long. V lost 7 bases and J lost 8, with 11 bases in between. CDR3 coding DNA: TGTGCCAGCACCCCGGGTCGGGAAAAACTGTTTTTT. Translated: CASTPGREKLFF.

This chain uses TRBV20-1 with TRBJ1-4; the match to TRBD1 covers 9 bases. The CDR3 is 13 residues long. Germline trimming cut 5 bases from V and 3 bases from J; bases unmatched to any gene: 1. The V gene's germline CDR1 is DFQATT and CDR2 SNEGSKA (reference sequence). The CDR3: CSAGTGPNEKLFF. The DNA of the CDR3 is TGCAGTGCTGGGACAGGGCCTAATGAAAAACTGTTTTTT.

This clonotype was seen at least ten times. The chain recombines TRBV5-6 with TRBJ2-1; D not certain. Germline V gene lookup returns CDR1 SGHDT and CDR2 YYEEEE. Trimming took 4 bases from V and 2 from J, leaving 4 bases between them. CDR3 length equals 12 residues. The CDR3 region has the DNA TGTGCCAGCAGCGGGACCTACAATGAGCAGTTCTTC. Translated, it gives CASSGTYNEQFF.

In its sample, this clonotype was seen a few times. CDR3 region: CSTGRNSPLHF. As DNA, the CDR3 is TGCAGTACAGGGAGGAATTCACCCCTCCACTTT. J is TRBJ1-6 and V is TRBV20-1, with D perhaps TRBD1 (6 bases). Per germline, CDR1 DFQATT and CDR2 SNEGSKA (reference sequence). V was shortened by 8 bases and J by 7 bases, with 9 bases between the two germline ends. The CDR3 loop spans 11 amino acids.

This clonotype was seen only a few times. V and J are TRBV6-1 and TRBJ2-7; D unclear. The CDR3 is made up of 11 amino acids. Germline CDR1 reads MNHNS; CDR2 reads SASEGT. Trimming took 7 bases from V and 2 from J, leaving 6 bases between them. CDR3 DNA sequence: TGTGCCAGCACGGATGCCTACGAGCAGTACTTC. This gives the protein CASTDAYEQYF.

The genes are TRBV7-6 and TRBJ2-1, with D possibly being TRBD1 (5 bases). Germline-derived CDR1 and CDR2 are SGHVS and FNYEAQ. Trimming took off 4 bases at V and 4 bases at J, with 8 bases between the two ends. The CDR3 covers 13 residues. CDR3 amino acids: CASSWGFYNEQFF. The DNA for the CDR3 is TGTGCCAGCAGCTGGGGCTTTTACAATGAGCAGTTCTTC.

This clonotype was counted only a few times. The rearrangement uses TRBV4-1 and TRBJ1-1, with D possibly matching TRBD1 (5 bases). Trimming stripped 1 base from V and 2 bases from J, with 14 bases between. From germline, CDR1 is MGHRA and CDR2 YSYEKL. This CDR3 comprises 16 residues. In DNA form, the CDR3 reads TGCGCCAGCAGCCAAGTAGGAAAAGGGGCCAACACTGAAGCTTTCTTT. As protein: CASSQVGKGANTEAFF.

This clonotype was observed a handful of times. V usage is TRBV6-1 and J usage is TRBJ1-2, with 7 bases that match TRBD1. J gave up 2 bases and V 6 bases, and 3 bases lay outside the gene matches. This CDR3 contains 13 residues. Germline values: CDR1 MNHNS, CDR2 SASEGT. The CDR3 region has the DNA TGTGCCAGCAGCGGACAGGACAACTATGGCTACACCTTC. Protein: CASSGQDNYGYTF.

The CDR3 DNA reads as TGTGCCAGCGGGACAGGGGGCGATTCCGGGCCCCAGCATTTT. It codes for CASGTGGDSGPQHF. The chain recombines TRBV7-9 with TRBJ1-5; 12 nucleotides line up with TRBD1. V shed 8 bases and J 9 bases; nucleotides not matched to a gene: 8. The CDR3 extends over 14 amino acids. Looked up from germline, CDR1 is SEHNR and CDR2 is FQNEAQ (reference sequence).

CDR3: CASRRRELFF. The CDR3 bases are TGTGCCAGCAGGCGGAGGGAGCTGTTTTTT. This chain links TRBV2 with TRBJ2-2; D gene uncertain. The V gene lost 6 bases and the J gene lost 9 bases, with 5 bases spanning the gap. The germline gives CDR1 SNHLY, CDR2 FYNNEI. This CDR3 is 10 amino acids long.

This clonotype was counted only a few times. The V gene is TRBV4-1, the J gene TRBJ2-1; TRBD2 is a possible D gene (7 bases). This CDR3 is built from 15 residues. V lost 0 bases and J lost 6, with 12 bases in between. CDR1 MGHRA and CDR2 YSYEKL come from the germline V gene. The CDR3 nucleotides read TGCGCCAGCAGCCAAGAAGGCGGGGGCGGCAATGAGCAGTTCTTC. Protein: CASSQEGGGGNEQFF.

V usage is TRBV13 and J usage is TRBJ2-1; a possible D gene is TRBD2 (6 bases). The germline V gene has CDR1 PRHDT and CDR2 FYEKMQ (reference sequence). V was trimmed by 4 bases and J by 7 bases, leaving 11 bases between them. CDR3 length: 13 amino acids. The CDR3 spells CASSSPSVNEQFF. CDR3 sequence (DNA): TGTGCCAGCAGCTCACCTAGCGTTAATGAGCAGTTCTTC.

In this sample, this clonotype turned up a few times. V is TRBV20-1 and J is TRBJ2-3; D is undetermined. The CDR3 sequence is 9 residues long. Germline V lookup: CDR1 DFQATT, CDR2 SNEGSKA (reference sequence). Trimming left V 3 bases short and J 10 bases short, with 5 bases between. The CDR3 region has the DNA TGCAGTGCTAGTCGACCGCAGTATTTT. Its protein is CSASRPQYF.

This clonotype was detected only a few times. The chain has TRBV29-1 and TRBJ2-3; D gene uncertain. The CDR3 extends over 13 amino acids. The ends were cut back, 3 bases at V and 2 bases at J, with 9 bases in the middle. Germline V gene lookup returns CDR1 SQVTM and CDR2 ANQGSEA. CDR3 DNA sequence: TGCAGCGTTGACTTGCGGCTCACAGATACGCAGTATTTT. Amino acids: CSVDLRLTDTQYF.

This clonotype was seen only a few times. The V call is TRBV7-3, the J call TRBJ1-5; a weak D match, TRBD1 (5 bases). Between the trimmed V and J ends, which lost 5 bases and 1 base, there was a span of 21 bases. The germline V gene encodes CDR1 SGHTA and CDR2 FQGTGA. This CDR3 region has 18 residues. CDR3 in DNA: TGTGCCAGCAGCCCGAAGGGATCTGGGGGAGTGAGCAATCAGCCCCAGCATTTT. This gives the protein CASSPKGSGGVSNQPQHF.

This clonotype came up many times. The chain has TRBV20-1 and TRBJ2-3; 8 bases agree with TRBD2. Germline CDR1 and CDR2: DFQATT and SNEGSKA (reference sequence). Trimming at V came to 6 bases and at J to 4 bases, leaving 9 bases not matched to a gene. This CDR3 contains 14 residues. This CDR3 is CSATGLEKSDTQYF. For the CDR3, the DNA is TGCAGTGCCACGGGACTAGAGAAGTCAGATACGCAGTATTTT.

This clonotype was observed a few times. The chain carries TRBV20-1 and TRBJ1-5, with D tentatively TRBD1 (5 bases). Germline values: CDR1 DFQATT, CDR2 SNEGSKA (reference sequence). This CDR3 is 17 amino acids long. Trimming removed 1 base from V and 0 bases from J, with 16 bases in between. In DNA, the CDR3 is TGCAGTGCTAGAGGGTTTATAGGGGAGGGTAGCAATCAGCCCCAGCATTTT. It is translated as CSARGFIGEGSNQPQHF.

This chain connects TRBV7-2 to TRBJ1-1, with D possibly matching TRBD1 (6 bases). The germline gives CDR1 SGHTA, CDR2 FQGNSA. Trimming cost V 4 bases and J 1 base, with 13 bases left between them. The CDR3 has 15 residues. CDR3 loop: CASSSVDRKNTEAFF. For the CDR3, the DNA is TGTGCCAGCAGCTCGGTTGACAGGAAGAACACTGAAGCTTTCTTT.

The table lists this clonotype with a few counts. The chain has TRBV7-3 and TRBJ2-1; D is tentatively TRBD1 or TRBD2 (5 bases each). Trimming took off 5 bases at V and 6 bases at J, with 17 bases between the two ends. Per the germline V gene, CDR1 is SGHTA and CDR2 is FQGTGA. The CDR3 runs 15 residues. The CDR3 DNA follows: TGTGCCAGCAGCAAATCGGGGTCAGGGATCAATGAGCAGTTCTTC. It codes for CASSKSGSGINEQFF.

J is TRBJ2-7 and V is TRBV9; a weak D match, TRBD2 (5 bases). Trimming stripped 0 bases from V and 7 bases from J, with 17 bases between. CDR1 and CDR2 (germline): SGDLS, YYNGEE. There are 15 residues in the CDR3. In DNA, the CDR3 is TGTGCCAGCAGCGTAGCAGAGGGAAGTGCCTGGGAGCAGTACTTC. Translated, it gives CASSVAEGSAWEQYF.

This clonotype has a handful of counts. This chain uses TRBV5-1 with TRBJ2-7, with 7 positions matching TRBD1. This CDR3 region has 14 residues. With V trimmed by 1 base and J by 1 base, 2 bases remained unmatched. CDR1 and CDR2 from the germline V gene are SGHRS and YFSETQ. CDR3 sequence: CASSLQGQSYEQYF. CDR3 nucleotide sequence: TGCGCCAGCAGCTTGCAGGGACAGTCCTACGAGCAGTACTTC.

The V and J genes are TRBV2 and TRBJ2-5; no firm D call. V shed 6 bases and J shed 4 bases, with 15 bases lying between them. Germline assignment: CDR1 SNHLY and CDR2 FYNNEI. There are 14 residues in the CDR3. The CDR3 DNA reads TGTGCCAGCAGGCTTGTGGGGTTTGCAGAGACCCAGTACTTC. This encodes CASRLVGFAETQYF. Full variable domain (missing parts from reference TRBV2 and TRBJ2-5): EPEVTQTPSHQVTQMGQEVILRCVPISNHLYFYWYRQILGQKVEFLVSFYNNEISEKSEIFDDQFSVERPDGSNFTLKIRSTKLEDSAMYFCASRLVGFAETQYFGPGTRLLVL.

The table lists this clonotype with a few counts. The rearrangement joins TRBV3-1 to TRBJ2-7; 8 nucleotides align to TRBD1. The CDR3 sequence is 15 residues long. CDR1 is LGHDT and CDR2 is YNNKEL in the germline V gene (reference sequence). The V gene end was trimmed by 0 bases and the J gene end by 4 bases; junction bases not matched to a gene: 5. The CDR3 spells CASSQEGRGRYEQYF. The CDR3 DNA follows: TGTGCCAGCAGCCAAGAAGGCAGGGGGCGATACGAGCAGTACTTC.